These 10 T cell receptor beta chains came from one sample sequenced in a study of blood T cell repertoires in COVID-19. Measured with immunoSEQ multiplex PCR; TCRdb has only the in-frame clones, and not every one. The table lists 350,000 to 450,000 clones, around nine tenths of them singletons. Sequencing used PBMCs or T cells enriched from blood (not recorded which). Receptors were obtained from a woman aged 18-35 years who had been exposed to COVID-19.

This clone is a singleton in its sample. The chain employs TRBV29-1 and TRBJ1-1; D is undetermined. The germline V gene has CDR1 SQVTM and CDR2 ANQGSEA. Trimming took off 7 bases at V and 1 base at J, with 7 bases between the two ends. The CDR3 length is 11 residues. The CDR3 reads CSERGNTEAFF. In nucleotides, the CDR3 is TGCAGCGAGAGAGGGAACACTGAAGCTTTCTTT.

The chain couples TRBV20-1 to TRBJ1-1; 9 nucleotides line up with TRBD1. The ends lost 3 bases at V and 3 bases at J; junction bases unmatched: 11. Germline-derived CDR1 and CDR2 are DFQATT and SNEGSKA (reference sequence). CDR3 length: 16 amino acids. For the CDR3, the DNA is TGCAGTGCTAGTCCCGGGACAGGGACCGCGCACACTGAAGCTTTCTTT. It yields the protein CSASPGTGTAHTEAFF.

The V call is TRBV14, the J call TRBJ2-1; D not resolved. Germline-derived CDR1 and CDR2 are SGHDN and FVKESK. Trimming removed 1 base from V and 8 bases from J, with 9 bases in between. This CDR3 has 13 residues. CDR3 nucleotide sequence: TGTGCCAGCAGCCAAGGCTACAGCTATGAGCAGTTCTTC. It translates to CASSQGYSYEQFF.

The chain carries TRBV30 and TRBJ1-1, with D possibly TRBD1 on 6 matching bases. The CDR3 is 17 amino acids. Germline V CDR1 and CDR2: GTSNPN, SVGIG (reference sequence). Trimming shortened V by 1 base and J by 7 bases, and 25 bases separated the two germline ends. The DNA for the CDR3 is TGTGCCTGGAGTGCTACTGGGGCTCTTTCAGGGGCCCTTGAAGCTTTCTTT. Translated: CAWSATGALSGALEAFF. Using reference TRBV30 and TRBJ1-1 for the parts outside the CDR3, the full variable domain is SQTIHQWPATLVQPVGSPLSLECTVEGTSNPNLYWYRQAAGRGLQLLFYSVGIGQISSEVPQNLSASRPQDRQFILSSKKLLLSDSGFYLCAWSATGALSGALEAFFGQGTRLTVV.

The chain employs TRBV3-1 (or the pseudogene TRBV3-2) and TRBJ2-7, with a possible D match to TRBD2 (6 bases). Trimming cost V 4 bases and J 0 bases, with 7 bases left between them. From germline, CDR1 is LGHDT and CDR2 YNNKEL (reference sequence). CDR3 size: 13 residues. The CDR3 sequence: CASSPDYSYEQYF. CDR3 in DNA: TGTGCCAGCAGCCCGGACTACTCCTACGAGCAGTACTTC.

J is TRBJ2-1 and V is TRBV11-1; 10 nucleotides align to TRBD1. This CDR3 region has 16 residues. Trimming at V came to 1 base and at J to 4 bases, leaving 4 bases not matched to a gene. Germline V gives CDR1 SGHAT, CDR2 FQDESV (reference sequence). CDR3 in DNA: TGTGCCAGCAGCTTAGTTCGGACAGGGGGATACAATGAGCAGTTCTTC. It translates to CASSLVRTGGYNEQFF. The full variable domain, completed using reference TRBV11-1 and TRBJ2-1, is EAEVAQSPRYKITEKSQAVAFWCDPISGHATLYWYRQILGQGPELLVQFQDESVVDDSQLPKDRFSAERLKGVDSTLKIQPAELGDSAMYLCASSLVRTGGYNEQFFGPGTRLTVL.

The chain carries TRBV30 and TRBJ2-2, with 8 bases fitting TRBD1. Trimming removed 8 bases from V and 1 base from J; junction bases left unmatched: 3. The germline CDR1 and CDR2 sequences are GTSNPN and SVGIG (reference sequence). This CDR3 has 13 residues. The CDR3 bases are TGTGCCCTCGGACAGGGGAACACCGGGGAGCTGTTTTTT. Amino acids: CALGQGNTGELFF.

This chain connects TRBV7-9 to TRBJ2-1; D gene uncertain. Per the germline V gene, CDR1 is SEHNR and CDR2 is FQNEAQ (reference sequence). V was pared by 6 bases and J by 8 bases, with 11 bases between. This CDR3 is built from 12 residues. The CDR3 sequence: CASSSTTHEQFF. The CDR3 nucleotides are TGTGCCAGCAGTTCCACAACGCATGAGCAGTTCTTC.

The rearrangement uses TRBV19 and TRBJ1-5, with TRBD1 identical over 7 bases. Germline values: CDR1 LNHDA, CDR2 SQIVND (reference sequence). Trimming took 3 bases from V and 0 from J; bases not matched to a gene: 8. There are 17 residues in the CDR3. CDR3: CASSIFPGTDSNQPQHF. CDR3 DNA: TGTGCCAGTAGTATCTTCCCCGGGACAGATAGCAATCAGCCCCAGCATTTT.

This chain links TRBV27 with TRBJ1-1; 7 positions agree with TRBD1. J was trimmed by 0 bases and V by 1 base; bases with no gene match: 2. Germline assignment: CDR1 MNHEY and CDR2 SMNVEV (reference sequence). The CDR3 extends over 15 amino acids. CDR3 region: CASSLLGGLNTEAFF. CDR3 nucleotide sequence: TGTGCCAGCAGTTTATTAGGGGGCCTGAACACTGAAGCTTTCTTT.